This TCR beta chain was documented in a study of shared T cell receptors in the human thymus. CDR3 size: 15 residues. The germline gives CDR1 MDHEN, CDR2 SYDVKM. Trimming cost V 1 base and J 8 bases; bases outside gene matches: 6. Profiled with immunoSEQ multiplex PCR; TCRdb holds only in-frame clones, not every one. Counted here are roughly 700,000 clones, approximately 87% occurring once; the ten biggest clones make up approximately 0.011%. These same data were also listed under a study on human thymus T cells. That work adds: Resections obtained during corrective heart surgery supplied the thymus tissue. Thymic and blood repertoires seemed to show skewed V and J gene use. Reports from related research described highly overlapping thymic repertoires among unrelated individuals.

J is TRBJ1-4 and V is TRBV28; TRBD1 matches at 8 bases. The sequence was obtained from a boy younger than two with a congenital heart defect. Source material: thymocytes. CDR3 region: CASSLLRTGSEKLFF. CDR3 bases: TGTGCCAGCAGTTTATTACGGACAGGGAGCGAAAAACTGTTTTTT.